This is a list of T cell receptor beta chains from one sample in a study of neoadjuvant nivolumab and ipilimumab in lung cancer. Assay used: immunoSEQ multiplex PCR; TCRdb lists only in-frame clones, some missing. The table has about 30,000 clones, approximately 80% seen once. The material sequenced was tumor tissue, taken after neoadjuvant nivolumab, alone or with ipilimumab, at or shortly before surgery. All receptors derive from an adult with non-small cell lung cancer. CDR3s include the opening cysteine and the closing phenylalanine or tryptophan. Each record gives: J gene, V gene, CDR3 protein.

TRBJ1-2	TRBV6-5	CASSIHRFYGYTF
TRBJ2-2	TRBV30	CACLPPTITGELFF
TRBJ2-7	TRBV7-2	CASSLSSGEYEQYF
TRBJ2-3	TRBV14	CASSQMNTDTQYF
TRBJ2-5	TRBV5-1	CASRVSSGSETQYF
TRBJ2-2	TRBV5-5	CASSLLTGGDTGELFF
TRBJ2-3	TRBV29-1	CSVATGADTQYF
TRBJ1-2	TRBV5-1	CASSSGRLYGYTF
TRBJ1-2	TRBV5-1	CASSLDRGSYGYTF
TRBJ1-6	TRBV14	CASRRGPNSPLHF
TRBJ2-5	TRBV6-1	CASSEAGGQETQYF
TRBJ1-6	TRBV5-1	CASSLLGQGNSPLHF
TRBJ1-1	TRBV5-1	CASSISWNTEAFF
TRBJ1-1	TRBV5-1	CASSLWVNTEAFF
TRBJ1-2	TRBV20-1	CSARMTYGYTF
TRBJ1-2	TRBV6-5	CASSYSRGEGYGYTF
TRBJ2-1	TRBV7-9	CASSLSVGGNEQFF
TRBJ2-1	TRBV5-4	CASSLVGGHNEQFF
TRBJ2-6	TRBV7-2	CASSLLARSSGANVLTF
TRBJ2-7	TRBV10-3	CAISQLPPEQYF
TRBJ1-4	TRBV7-2	CASSSGTHWGEKLFF
TRBJ1-3	TRBV15	CATSRDSQRAGGNTIYF
TRBJ1-3	TRBV18	CASSPLGNTIYF
TRBJ2-1	TRBV11-2	CASSSGGTSYNEQFF
TRBJ2-1	TRBV6-5	CASSYDKRVAYNEQFF
TRBJ2-5	TRBV4-1	CASSQAGLAGGETQYF
TRBJ2-3	TRBV5-1	CASSQGTGQIHSDTQYF
TRBJ1-1	TRBV5-1	CASRRTVGNEMNTEAFF
TRBJ1-2	TRBV7-2	CASSAGTGGSYGYTF
TRBJ2-5	TRBV5-1	CASSPRVRETQYF
TRBJ1-6	TRBV6-1	CASSLGQGNSPLHF
TRBJ2-1	TRBV12-5	CASAPRSRGTDNEQFF
TRBJ2-7	TRBV14	CASSLPGGQGRYEQYF
TRBJ1-6	TRBV30	CAWIPAGVDSPLHF
TRBJ1-6	TRBV5-8	CASSLAKAAPLHF
TRBJ2-5	TRBV18	CASSPRRQETQYF
TRBJ2-5	TRBV5-1	CASTLLAGGPQETQYF
TRBJ2-3	TRBV27	CASSLSHPGGGTDTQYF
TRBJ1-2	TRBV20-1	CSALGGTGYTF
TRBJ1-3	TRBV18	CASSPRTGSQMTIYF
TRBJ2-3	TRBV10-2	CASSTPSAGTDTQYF
TRBJ2-3	TRBV19	CASKPPRSGSTDTQYF
TRBJ2-3	TRBV5-5	CASSLGTGDTDTQYF
TRBJ1-2	TRBV7-8	CASSLRPGGNGYTF
TRBJ2-3	TRBV7-9	CASRAGGGHADTQYF
TRBJ1-3	TRBV11-2	CASSSQGAGTIYF
TRBJ2-7	TRBV5-5	CASSPSWGAYEQYF
TRBJ1-1	TRBV2	CASKPQGAPRVLAFF
TRBJ2-7	TRBV4-1	CASSPSPNTEGVMQYF
TRBJ1-6	TRBV6-5	CASTNRGGYNSPLHF
TRBJ2-7	TRBV11-2	CASSAAWGAYEQYF
TRBJ2-3	TRBV18	CASSPPGGLRTQYF
TRBJ2-2	TRBV5-1	CASTRTGASTGELFF
TRBJ2-3	TRBV5-6	CASSLQGVADTQYF